These 5 T cell receptor beta chains originate from one sample sequenced in a study of blood T cell repertoires in COVID-19. Sequencing used immunoSEQ multiplex PCR; TCRdb keeps in-frame clones, though not all of them. Counted here are roughly 150,000 clones, roughly nine tenths occurring once; the ten biggest clones make up about 5%. Sequenced sample: peripheral blood. These receptor sequences come from a human donor in a cohort sampled during active COVID-19.

This chain connects TRBV9 to TRBJ2-1, with 8 bases that match TRBD2. J was trimmed by 0 bases and V by 4 bases; bases with no gene match: 9. The germline V gene has CDR1 SGDLS and CDR2 YYNGEE. The CDR3 has 17 residues. CDR3 region: CASSPLSGSASYNEQFF. CDR3 bases: TGTGCCAGCAGCCCACTCAGCGGGAGCGCCTCCTACAATGAGCAGTTCTTC.

This chain connects TRBV19 to TRBJ1-4, with D possibly matching TRBD1 (6 bases). The V end was cut by 4 bases, the J end by 6 bases, with 12 bases between. Per the germline V gene, CDR1 is LNHDA and CDR2 is SQIVND (reference sequence). The CDR3 runs 14 residues. The CDR3 protein is CASSSQGQHEKLFF. As DNA, the CDR3 is TGTGCCAGTAGTAGCCAGGGACAACATGAAAAACTGTTTTTT.

V usage is TRBV5-6 and J usage is TRBJ2-7, with 8 bases fitting TRBD2. In germline, CDR1 is SGHDT, CDR2 YYEEEE. Unmatched junction bases numbered 12, after V lost 4 bases and J lost 3 bases. The CDR3 loop spans 16 amino acids. Here the CDR3 reads CASSLTLRTSGYEQYF. CDR3 bases: TGTGCCAGCAGCCTCACCCTTCGTACTAGCGGCTACGAGCAGTACTTC.

The V gene is TRBV11-1, the J gene TRBJ2-1, with 8 bases lining up with TRBD2. Trimming cost V 5 bases and J 2 bases; bases outside gene matches: 5. The CDR3 spans 15 residues. From germline, CDR1 is SGHAT and CDR2 FQDESV (reference sequence). CDR3 DNA sequence: TGTGCCAGCAGCGCTACTAGCGGCACCTACAATGAGCAGTTCTTC. Its translation is CASSATSGTYNEQFF.

The genes are TRBV28 and TRBJ2-2, with D tentatively TRBD1 (7 bases). Trimming removed 5 bases at V and 2 bases at J, with 12 bases between. This CDR3 is built from 15 residues. Germline CDR1 MDHEN, CDR2 SYDVKM. CDR3 coding DNA: TGTGCCAGCAGTCGACAGGGACTCAACACCGGGGAGCTGTTTTTT. Its protein is CASSRQGLNTGELFF.